The 26 T cell receptor beta chains below all came from one sample that was sequenced in a study of blood T cell repertoires in COVID-19 (TCRdb year 2020). Libraries were made using the immunoSEQ multiplex PCR assay. As stored in TCRdb, this immuneACCESS dataset retains in-frame rearrangements with V and J assigned. A fraction of the clones does not appear; measured against another copy, unresolved V genes explain less than half of the discrepancy, and the remainder lacks a known reason. This sample is represented by fewer than 350,000 clones; roughly 93% of them were singletons. The leading ten clones occupy 2% to 2.5% of the sample. The sequencing sample was made of PBMCs or T cells enriched from blood (not recorded which). The source is a woman aged 40-49 years with acute COVID-19.

The chain recombines TRBV4-1 with TRBJ1-2; 12 nucleotides align to TRBD1. In germline, CDR1 is MGHRA, CDR2 YSYEKL. V shed 2 bases, J shed 8 bases, and the junction held 9 bases outside the gene matches. There are 16 residues in the CDR3. The CDR3 reads CASSQLPGQGASGYTF. For the CDR3, the DNA is TGCGCCAGCAGCCAACTCCCGGGACAGGGGGCGAGCGGCTACACCTTC.

The J gene is TRBJ1-1, the V gene TRBV29-1; TRBD1 matches 9 bases. Germline CDR1 reads SQVTM; CDR2 reads ANQGSEA. There are 12 residues in the CDR3. Trimming at V came to 4 bases and at J to 7 bases, leaving 4 bases not matched to a gene. The CDR3, as DNA: TGCAGCGTTGGGGACAGGGACTTTGAAGCTTTCTTT. It translates to CSVGDRDFEAFF.

Only a few counts were recorded for this clone. The chain uses TRBV2 and TRBJ2-7; possible D gene TRBD2, 5 bases. The CDR3 covers 13 residues. Trimming left V 4 bases short and J 6 bases short, with 13 bases between. Germline CDR1 SNHLY, CDR2 FYNNEI. The CDR3 sequence is CASSVKLGSEQYF. CDR3 DNA sequence: TGTGCCAGCAGTGTTAAACTAGGCTCCGAGCAGTACTTC.

The V call is TRBV21-1, the J call TRBJ1-5. TRBV21-1 is a pseudogene locus. This CDR3 is built from 13 residues. The CDR3 here is CASNPYSNQPQHF. The CDR3 bases are TGTGCCAGCAACCCCTATAGCAATCAGCCCCAGCATTTT.

The chain combines TRBV24-1 with TRBJ1-3; D remains unclear. From germline, CDR1 is KGHDR and CDR2 SFDVKD. V was cut by 8 bases and J by 0 bases, with 10 bases left in between. This CDR3 comprises 14 residues. The DNA for the CDR3 is TGTGCCACCACCCCCTGTTACTCTGGAAACACCATATATTTT. This encodes CATTPCYSGNTIYF.

The V and J genes are TRBV2 and TRBJ2-7; D gene uncertain. The germline CDR1 and CDR2 sequences are SNHLY and FYNNEI. The V end lost 7 bases, the J end lost 2 bases, and 12 bases lay between the germline ends. CDR3 length: 13 residues. DNA of the CDR3: TGTGCCAGCAACAGCCGAAAAACCTACGAGCAGTACTTC. Protein product: CASNSRKTYEQYF.

Written as DNA, the CDR3 is TGTGCCAGCAGTGAATGGGACAGGGTGGGCACTGAAGCTTTCTTT. Protein sequence: CASSEWDRVGTEAFF. This rearrangement joins TRBV2 to TRBJ1-1; 9 bases fit TRBD1. This CDR3 spans 15 amino acids. Losses at the gene ends were 2 bases for V and 4 bases for J; bases not matched to a gene: 5. Looked up from germline, CDR1 is SNHLY and CDR2 is FYNNEI.

As regards this clone: Other DNA sequences from this sample encode an identical CDR3 as well. This chain joins TRBV19 and TRBJ1-1; tentative D call: TRBD1 (6 bases). CDR1 is LNHDA and CDR2 is SQIVND in the germline V gene (reference sequence). The CDR3 is 16 residues long. V was clipped by 1 base and J by 0 bases, with 12 bases between them. The CDR3 here is CASSIGGQGMNTEAFF. CDR3 DNA sequence: TGTGCCAGTAGTATAGGTGGGCAGGGGATGAACACTGAAGCTTTCTTT.

In DNA form, the CDR3 reads TGTGCCAGCAGCCAAGGCCTAGCGGGATGGAAAGAGCAGTACTTC. This gives the protein CASSQGLAGWKEQYF. V and J are TRBV3-1 (or the pseudogene TRBV3-2) and TRBJ2-7; TRBD2 matches at 9 bases. The CDR3 covers 15 residues. Germline CDR1 is LGHDT and CDR2 is YNNKEL (reference sequence). The J segment lost 7 bases and the V segment lost 1 base, leaving 8 bases of the junction unmatched.

V gene TRBV7-9 combines with J gene TRBJ2-5, with 7 nucleotides matching TRBD2. CDR3 length equals 16 residues. CDR1 and CDR2 (germline): SEHNR, FQNEAQ (reference sequence). After removal of 2 bases from V and 1 base from J, the junction contained 7 bases not matched to a gene. The CDR3 loop is CASSLSGDGTQETQYF. The CDR3 DNA reads as TGTGCCAGCAGCTTAAGCGGGGACGGCACCCAAGAGACCCAGTACTTC.

In this sample, this clone turned up once. The chain is built from TRBV16 and TRBJ1-6; perhaps TRBD1 as D (5 bases). Between the trimmed V and J ends, which lost 4 bases and 11 bases, there was a span of 15 bases. CDR1 and CDR2 from the germline V gene are KGHSY and FQNENV. The CDR3 has 14 amino acids. In nucleotides, the CDR3 is TGTGCCAGCAGCCGCACAGGTTTTGGGGCACCCCTCCACTTT. Translating gives CASSRTGFGAPLHF.

The V and J genes are TRBV7-2 and TRBJ2-7, with a tentative D call TRBD2 (6 bases). The CDR3 consists of 16 residues. Trimming removed 5 bases from V and 2 bases from J, with 19 bases in between. Germline CDR1 SGHTA, CDR2 FQGNSA. CDR3 bases: TGTGCCAGCAGCCCCCCGCCGGCGGGGAGCCCCTACGAGCAGTACTTC. It is translated as CASSPPPAGSPYEQYF.

The J gene is TRBJ2-1, the V gene TRBV11-3; 9 nucleotides align to TRBD2. Looked up from germline, CDR1 is SGHNT and CDR2 is YENEEA. The V and J ends lost 5 bases and 10 bases, in that order; junction bases with no gene match: 12. The CDR3 is 15 amino acids. CDR3 bases: TGTGCCAGCAGCCCCGCGGCGGGAGGGTTAGGGGAGCAGTTCTTC. Its translation is CASSPAAGGLGEQFF.

The chain uses TRBV11-2 and TRBJ2-7; possibly TRBD2 for D (5 bases). The V gene's germline CDR1 is SGHAT and CDR2 FQNNGV. Trimming took 1 base from V and 4 from J, leaving 11 bases between them. The CDR3 is made up of 14 amino acids. The CDR3 DNA reads as TGTGCCAGCAGCTTAGGAGGGTTTGAGTACGAGCAGTACTTC. Its translation: CASSLGGFEYEQYF.

The rearrangement joins TRBV11-2 to TRBJ2-3; no clear D. There are 14 residues in the CDR3. Germline CDR1 and CDR2: SGHAT and FQNNGV. The V end lost 4 bases, the J end lost 2 bases, and 10 bases lay between the germline ends. The CDR3 is CASSYGAHTDTQYF. The CDR3 region has the DNA TGTGCCAGCAGCTACGGAGCTCACACAGATACGCAGTATTTT.

The chain is built from TRBV7-8 and TRBJ2-2; 10 bases align to TRBD2. Germline CDR1 is SGHVS and CDR2 is FQNEAQ. The CDR3 runs 18 residues. V was pared by 3 bases and J by 5 bases, with 12 bases of the junction left unmatched. For the CDR3, the DNA is TGTGCCAGCAGCTTGAGGGACAGTAGCGGGAGGTTAACCGGGGAGCTGTTTTTT. Its protein product is CASSLRDSSGRLTGELFF. The variable domain in full, completed from reference TRBV7-8 and TRBJ2-2, reads GAGVSQSPRYKVAKRGQDVALRCDPISGHVSLFWYQQALGQGPEFLTYFQNEAQLDKSGLPSDRFFAERPEGSVSTLKIQRTQQEDSAVYLCASSLRDSSGRLTGELFFGEGSRLTVL.

The rearrangement links TRBV7-3 to TRBJ2-3; weak D call: TRBD2 (7 bases). With 1 base removed from V and 2 bases from J, the gap between germline ends came to 13 bases. The CDR3 has 16 residues. Germline assignment: CDR1 SGHTA and CDR2 FQGTGA. The CDR3 spells CASSLSGGPFTDTQYF. The CDR3 DNA follows: TGTGCCAGCAGCTTAAGCGGGGGCCCGTTCACAGATACGCAGTATTTT.

This chain connects TRBV28 to TRBJ1-3; D may be TRBD1 (6 bases). This CDR3 contains 17 residues. The V end was cut by 2 bases, the J end by 11 bases, with 25 bases between. CDR1 MDHEN and CDR2 SYDVKM come from the germline V gene. Written as DNA, the CDR3 is TGTGCCAGCAGTTTAAATACAGGGAACACCTTTAGTGTCGCCATATATTTT. Translated, it gives CASSLNTGNTFSVAIYF.

The genes are TRBV7-8 and TRBJ2-7; D is unclear. Deletions cut 4 bases from V and 2 bases from J, with 3 bases between. The CDR3 covers 11 residues. Looked up from germline, CDR1 is SGHVS and CDR2 is FQNEAQ. CDR3 loop: CASSSPYEQYF. The CDR3 DNA is TGTGCCAGCAGCTCTCCCTACGAGCAGTACTTC.

The gene calls are TRBV7-9 and TRBJ1-6; 8 bases fit TRBD1. Germline CDR1 SEHNR, CDR2 FQNEAQ (reference sequence). With V trimmed by 5 bases and J by 10 bases, 10 bases remained unmatched. The CDR3 covers 15 residues. The DNA for the CDR3 is TGTGCCAGCAGCCCTGACAGGGGCCTGGACTCACCCCTCCACTTT. Its translation: CASSPDRGLDSPLHF.

The chain employs TRBV5-5 and TRBJ2-3; D unresolved. Trimming removed 2 bases from V and 1 base from J, with 5 bases in between. Germline-derived CDR1 and CDR2 are SGHKS and YYEKEE (reference sequence). This CDR3 spans 13 amino acids. This CDR3 reads CASSFSGTDTQYF. The CDR3 bases are TGTGCCAGCAGCTTTTCAGGCACAGATACGCAGTATTTT.

This chain uses TRBV6-2 or TRBV6-3 with TRBJ1-3; D is undetermined. The V gene's germline CDR1 is MNHEY and CDR2 SVGEGT. CDR3 size: 13 residues. Trimming left V 6 bases short and J 7 bases short, with 13 bases between. This CDR3 is CASSSLSRNTIYF. The CDR3 DNA is TGTGCCAGCAGCTCCCTTTCTCGGAACACCATATATTTT.

The chain carries TRBV7-2 and TRBJ1-3; 7 nucleotides line up with TRBD1. The CDR3 loop spans 14 amino acids. V shed 4 bases, J shed 5 bases, and the junction held 5 bases outside the gene matches. Per germline, CDR1 SGHTA and CDR2 FQGNSA. The CDR3 region is CASSSRDSRNTIYF. The CDR3 DNA sequence: TGTGCCAGCAGCTCCCGGGACAGCAGAAACACCATATATTTT.

The J gene is TRBJ1-2, the V gene TRBV18; D might be TRBD1 (6 bases). Germline lookup yields CDR1 KGHSH and CDR2 LQKENI. Trimming stripped 0 bases from V and 7 bases from J, with 18 bases between. CDR3 size: 16 residues. The DNA of the CDR3 is TGTGCCAGCTCACCACCGGGATTGCAGGGGTCTGGTGGCTACACCTTC. This codes for CASSPPGLQGSGGYTF.

The V and J genes are TRBV2 and TRBJ1-4; D unresolved. V was cut by 5 bases and J by 11 bases, with 15 bases left in between. This CDR3 is 13 amino acids long. Germline V lookup: CDR1 SNHLY, CDR2 FYNNEI. The CDR3, as DNA: TGTGCCAGCAGTCCAACAGACGAGTCTAAACTGTTTTTT. This codes for CASSPTDESKLFF.

The chain has TRBV9 and TRBJ2-1, with 8 bases matching TRBD2. CDR1 is SGDLS, CDR2 YYNGEE, per germline. Trimming at V came to 4 bases and at J to 0 bases, leaving 3 bases not matched to a gene. The CDR3 has 15 residues. The CDR3 protein is CASSNSGNSYNEQFF. CDR3 nucleotide sequence: TGTGCCAGCAGCAATAGCGGGAACTCCTACAATGAGCAGTTCTTC.